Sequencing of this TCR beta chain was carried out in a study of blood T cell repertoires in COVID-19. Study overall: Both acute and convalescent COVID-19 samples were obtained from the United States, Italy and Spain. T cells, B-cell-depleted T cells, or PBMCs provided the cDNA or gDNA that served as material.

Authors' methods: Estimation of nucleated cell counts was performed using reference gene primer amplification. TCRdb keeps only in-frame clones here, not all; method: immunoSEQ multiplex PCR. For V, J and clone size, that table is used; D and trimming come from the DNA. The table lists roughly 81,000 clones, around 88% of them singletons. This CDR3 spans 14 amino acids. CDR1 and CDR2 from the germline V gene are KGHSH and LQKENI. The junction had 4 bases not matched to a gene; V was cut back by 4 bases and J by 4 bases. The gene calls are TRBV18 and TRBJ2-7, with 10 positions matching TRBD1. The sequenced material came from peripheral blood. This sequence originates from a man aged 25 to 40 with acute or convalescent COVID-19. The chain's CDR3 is CASSLDRGLYEQYF. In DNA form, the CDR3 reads TGTGCCAGCTCACTAGACAGGGGGCTTTACGAGCAGTACTTC.